This TCR beta chain was recovered during a study of cytomegalovirus exposure and HLA in healthy donors. Study-level information: A later analysis reported the same platform for the roughly 120 validation repertoires and the roughly 700 first-cohort repertoires. The study, taken as a whole, reports: Among the CMV-associated chains, a few were confirmed in vitro as specific for CMV antigens. The finding came from a later analysis; first-cohort TCR clusters tended to co-occur in the roughly 110 validation repertoires.

Germline V gene lookup returns CDR1 WSHSY and CDR2 SAAADI. V lost 8 bases, J lost 6 bases, and 1 base stayed unmatched. This CDR3 is 11 amino acids long. Note on this clone: Its specificity is not known.

Data came from immunoSEQ multiplex PCR; TCRdb stores just in-frame clones and leaves some out. The data show 180,000 or so clones, around 87% seen once. The chain combines TRBV10-2 with TRBJ1-1, with TRBD1 identical over 9 bases. Sequenced material: PBMCs. The clonotype originates from a woman younger than 45 in good health and CMV-seronegative. The CDR3: CASGDRAEAFF. The CDR3 DNA sequence: TGCGCCAGCGGGGACAGGGCTGAAGCTTTCTTT.